These T cell receptor beta chains were read from a single sample in a study of T cells in Graves' hyperthyroidism and ophthalmopathy. TCRdb reprocessed the multiplex PCR reads via MiXCR and lists one record per CDR3 protein. The data hold around 400,000 distinct CDR3 sequences, with roughly 13% observed a single time. Sequenced input: blood. These receptors originate from a woman aged 18-30 years with Graves' hyperthyroidism. Both conserved end residues are part of each CDR3. The order of the fields is clone size, D gene, V gene, J gene, CDR3 length, CDR3 protein, CDR3 DNA. The D gene is left open where the match is weak. Clone size appears in some rows only: once, few, many, or a class for an expanded clone.

few	TRBD1	TRBV19	TRBJ1-1	12	CASRQGDTEAFF	TGTGCCAGCCGACAGGGAGACACTGAAGCTTTCTTT
.	.	TRBV4-1	TRBJ1-1	17	CASSQSHGGHLNTEAFF	TGCGCCAGCAGCCAGTCCCACGGGGGCCATCTGAACACTGAAGCTTTCTTT
many	.	TRBV7-8	TRBJ2-4	16	CASSLHRGGTKNIQYF	TGTGCCAGCAGCCTACACAGGGGAGGGACCAAAAACATTCAGTACTTC
.	.	TRBV7-9	TRBJ1-3	15	CASVLGSAEGNTIYF	TGTGCCAGTGTTTTAGGGTCTGCCGAAGGAAACACCATATATTTT
many	.	TRBV6-1	TRBJ1-5	11	CASSANQPQHF	TGTGCCAGCAGTGCGAATCAGCCCCAGCATTTT
few	.	TRBV6-1	TRBJ2-2	12	CACYPGPGELFF	TGTGCCTGCTATCCTGGGCCCGGGGAGCTGTTTTTT
many	.	TRBV4-1	TRBJ1-1	16	CASSQLHRAVNTEAFF	TGCGCCAGCAGCCAGTTACACAGGGCCGTGAACACTGAAGCTTTCTTT
many	.	TRBV24-1	TRBJ1-2	12	CATSDPGHGYTF	TGTGCCACCAGTGATCCAGGGCATGGCTACACCTTC
many	TRBD2	TRBV7-8	TRBJ2-5	16	CASSFLAGGVRETQYF	TGTGCCAGCAGCTTCCTAGCGGGGGGGGTTAGAGAGACCCAGTACTTC
.	.	TRBV7-9	TRBJ2-3	14	CASSLVRGTDTQYF	TGTGCCAGCAGCTTAGTACGGGGCACAGATACGCAGTATTTT
.	TRBD1	TRBV7-2	TRBJ1-5	13	CASSAGQDQPQHF	TGTGCCAGCAGCGCTGGACAGGATCAGCCCCAGCATTTT
many	.	TRBV2	TRBJ1-1	13	CASSPGDSTEAFF	TGTGCCAGCAGCCCCGGGGACTCCACTGAAGCTTTCTTT
many	TRBD1	TRBV4-3	TRBJ1-2	15	CASSQDPTGDYGYTF	TGCGCCAGCAGCCAAGATCCGACAGGGGACTATGGCTACACCTTC
.	.	TRBV7-7	TRBJ2-7	13	CASSLSFEGEQYF	TGTGCTAGCAGCTTATCTTTTGAGGGCGAGCAGTACTTC
many	.	TRBV5-1	TRBJ1-5	15	CASSPTTGGNQPQHF	TGCGCCAGCAGCCCTACGACGGGGGGCAATCAGCCCCAGCATTTT
many	TRBD1	TRBV28	TRBJ1-2	13	CASTPQGNYGYTF	TGTGCCAGCACCCCACAGGGGAACTATGGCTACACCTTC
.	.	TRBV20-1	TRBJ1-2	16	CSAPSAGGKKNYGYTF	TGCAGTGCTCCATCGGCCGGAGGGAAGAAGAACTATGGCTACACCTTC
.	TRBD1	TRBV29-1	TRBJ1-4	14	CSGGDRGQVEKLFF	TGCAGCGGCGGGGACAGGGGGCAGGTTGAAAAACTGTTTTTT
many	.	TRBV25-1	TRBJ2-2	14	CASSEGTDTGELFF	TGTGCCAGCAGTGAAGGCACCGACACCGGGGAGCTGTTTTTT
many	.	TRBV2	TRBJ2-7	14	CATGEGRGYGEQYF	TGTGCCACGGGTGAGGGGAGAGGATATGGCGAGCAGTACTTC
.	TRBD1	TRBV7-2	TRBJ2-1	16	CASSSRTGGSYNEQFF	TGTGCCAGCAGCTCTCGGACAGGGGGTAGCTACAATGAGCAGTTCTTC
many	TRBD2	TRBV3-1	TRBJ2-7	17	CASSRGTSGGVSYEQYF	TGTGCCAGCAGCCGAGGGACTAGCGGGGGAGTGTCCTACGAGCAGTACTTC
.	TRBD2	TRBV24-1	TRBJ2-1	12	CATSDDGTRVFF	TGTGCCACCAGTGACGACGGGACTAGAGTGTTCTTC
many	TRBD2	TRBV28	TRBJ2-2	16	CASSLWGGGRPGELFF	TGTGCCAGCAGTTTATGGGGCGGGGGACGTCCCGGGGAGCTGTTTTTT
many	.	TRBV2	TRBJ2-7	14	CASSVEGGIYEQYF	TGTGCCAGCAGTGTAGAGGGGGGAATCTACGAGCAGTACTTC
few	.	TRBV20-1	TRBJ2-1	16	CSAGDAAASSPDEQFF	TGCAGTGCTGGAGATGCGGCGGCTAGCTCCCCCGATGAGCAGTTCTTC
many	.	TRBV27	TRBJ1-1	13	CASKGQGAAEAFF	TGTGCCAGCAAGGGCCAAGGGGCGGCTGAAGCTTTCTTT
many	TRBD1	TRBV20-1	TRBJ1-1	12	CSARDSAVGAFF	TGCAGTGCTCGGGACAGCGCCGTCGGAGCTTTCTTT
many	.	TRBV19	TRBJ2-7	13	CASSITGFNEQYF	TGTGCCAGTAGTATAACAGGATTCAACGAGCAGTACTTC
many	TRBD1	TRBV7-3	TRBJ1-1	15	CASSLTVQQGTEAFF	TGTGCCAGCAGCTTAACGGTCCAACAGGGGACTGAAGCTTTCTTT
few	.	TRBV7-9	TRBJ2-1	12	CASSRGSDEQFF	TGTGCCAGCAGCCGGGGCAGTGATGAGCAGTTCTTC
.	.	TRBV28	TRBJ1-5	14	CASRRGEYYQPQHF	TGTGCCAGCCGGCGGGGGGAATATTATCAGCCCCAGCATTTT
many	.	TRBV2	TRBJ1-5	15	CASSDEGFSNQPQHF	TGTGCCAGCAGTGATGAAGGTTTTAGCAATCAGCCCCAGCATTTT
many	TRBD1	TRBV2	TRBJ2-7	16	CASSWPRDRGGYEQYF	TGTGCCAGCAGTTGGCCCAGGGACAGGGGGGGATACGAGCAGTACTTC
many	.	TRBV18	TRBJ2-1	11	CASSPGIEQFF	TGTGCCAGCTCACCAGGTATAGAGCAGTTCTTC
.	TRBD2	TRBV15	TRBJ2-5	17	CATSRMTSGMIQETQYF	TGTGCCACCAGCAGAATGACTAGCGGGATGATTCAAGAGACCCAGTACTTC
.	.	TRBV6-2/TRBV6-3	TRBJ2-3	15	CASSSAGGRTDTQYF	TGTGCCAGCAGTTCGGCTGGGGGTCGCACAGATACGCAGTATTTT
.	.	TRBV6-1	TRBJ1-2	15	CASSEWEGLRHGYTF	TGTGCCAGCAGTGAATGGGAAGGTCTTAGACATGGCTACACCTTC
many	TRBD1	TRBV6-2/TRBV6-3	TRBJ2-2	15	CASSPTGTDAGELFF	TGTGCCAGCAGTCCTACCGGGACAGACGCCGGGGAGCTGTTTTTT
many	.	TRBV19	TRBJ1-2	15	CASSIGGSTPYGYTF	TGTGCCAGTAGTATCGGGGGATCGACACCTTATGGCTACACCTTC
.	.	TRBV18	TRBJ2-7	18	CASSLEGGTNVGYNEQYF	TGTGCCAGCTCCCTTGAGGGGGGAACAAACGTCGGGTACAATGAGCAGTACTTC
many	.	TRBV20-1	TRBJ1-2	12	CTAGGGSYGYTF	TGCACCGCGGGCGGCGGGAGCTATGGCTACACCTTC
few	.	TRBV19	TRBJ2-7	15	CASSIAGGGSYEQYF	TGTGCCAGTAGTATTGCCGGGGGCGGGTCCTACGAGCAGTACTTC
.	.	TRBV6-2/TRBV6-3	TRBJ2-1	12	CASSRQDNEQFF	TGTGCCAGCAGCCGACAAGACAATGAGCAGTTCTTC
many	TRBD1	TRBV6-1	TRBJ1-1	15	CASRRATGANTEAFF	TGTGCCAGCAGACGCGCGACAGGGGCCAACACTGAAGCTTTCTTT
.	TRBD1	TRBV6-2/TRBV6-3	TRBJ2-5	15	CASKGRTGRWGTQYF	TGTGCCAGCAAAGGCCGGACAGGGAGATGGGGGACCCAGTACTTC
many	.	TRBV29-1	TRBJ2-7	13	CSVASLSSYEQYF	TGCAGCGTTGCCTCACTGAGCTCCTACGAGCAGTACTTC